The TCR beta chain described here comes from a study of cytomegalovirus exposure and HLA in healthy donors (dated 2017 in TCRdb). Background on the whole study: An earlier analysis of some 600 of the donors reported roughly 300 Gb of sequence data and roughly 120 million unique TCR beta sequences obtained from around 170 million T cells. Class I and class II HLA loci were covered by the typing at four-digit resolution. High-throughput TCR immunosequencing, statistical association of individual TCRs with disease status, and machine learning were combined to predict cytomegalovirus infection status. An earlier analysis of several hundred of the donors applied high-throughput TCR beta sequencing to assess whether each TCR beta V gene segment acted as functional or pseudogenic. On average, around 200,000 unique TCR beta nucleotide sequences were sequenced per donor among roughly 430 genotyped donors of the cohort, with 15% to 20% of those sequences being non-productive. A later genetic analysis used genome-wide SNP genotypes for about 60% of the roughly 700 donors, treating that subset as a discovery cohort. A separate validation cohort of about 110 different subjects was used in addition to the approximately 670-subject first cohort. Several DR-DQ haplotypes were treated as single units for association and clustering because of strong linkage in the cohort. An early release covering around 630 HLA-typed donors comprised about 310 gigabases of sequencing data and around 80 million unique TCR sequences. Using immunosequencing, the study profiled T cell repertoires from fewer than 700 subjects and related those repertoires to cytomegalovirus serostatus. Donor age, sex, ethnicity and CMV serostatus were compiled together with the repertoire data. Typing coverage differed by locus: A, B, C, DRB1 and DQB1 were typed in roughly 629-630 donors, DQA1 in around 500, DPA1 in 606, and DPB1 in approximately 450. All discovery cohort repertoires had been generated on a single sequencing platform. In the later analysis, no new phenotypic data were used to find candidate immune exposures; instead, reliance was placed on TCR beta sequences and their occurrence across donors. The study was designed to test whether signatures of past pathogen exposure could be identified by cataloging public T cell receptors. Among the roughly 400 genotyped donors, around 81% belonged to the genetic ancestry cluster associated with self-reported Caucasian donors. A later analysis re-examined previously published TCR beta repertoires from over 500 donors and added high-resolution HLA genotyping to investigate patterns of TCR occurrence. General conclusions and limits of the study: In vitro tests confirmed that a few of the cytomegalovirus-associated TCR beta chains recognize cytomegalovirus antigens. According to a later analysis, most CMV-associated TCR beta chains appeared to be HLA-restricted, and the HLA associations seemed to be driven largely by CMV exposure. Cytomegalovirus status was reported to be diagnosed by the classifier with high specificity and sensitivity in both the original and validation cohorts. According to a later genetic analysis, donors in an Asian-associated ancestry cluster had fewer N-insertions in productive TCRs than the approximately 650-donor mean. Because counts were too low, around 18 rarely observed V segments, including chromosome 9 orphons, were left out of the earlier analysis of about 500 of the donors. A cluster of highly shared sequence variants was judged likely to represent a technical artifact of the sequencing pipeline. Some IMGT-functional V segments, including TRBV6-2 and TRBV6-3, could not be distinguished by the 87-base-pair reads and were therefore excluded. V-gene and J-gene trimming of TCR beta chains was associated with a missense DCLRE1C variant in a later genetic analysis, and the association was replicated in an independent cohort. When HLA alleles, especially DR and DQ, strongly co-occurred, TCR associations were difficult to assign to individual alleles. In a later analysis, the rate of TCR association differed among HLA loci, with DRB1 alleles having the most associated TCRs and HLA-C alleles having the fewest. A total of around 150 TCR beta chains were listed by the study as associated with cytomegalovirus. An earlier analysis of around 600 of the donors showed that most TCR beta V segments appeared in productive rearrangements either about 87% or about 30% of the time, which broadly matched IMGT annotations. This cohort had only TCR beta chains sequenced, and the lack of alpha or paired-chain data limited which features could be detected. A further reported finding was that TCR beta sequences accurately predicted the HLA-A and HLA-B alleles for most subjects in the first cohort. Compared with equally common non-associated chains, HLA-associated TCR beta chains in a later analysis were more clonally expanded and had lower generation probabilities. HLA typing was unavailable for some donors at each locus, so association tests used only the typed subset. According to the authors, the approach could potentially be generalized to other disease states and immunological phenotypes. Most TCR sequences were observed very rarely across donors, whereas some public TCRs were present in many individuals. Correlated functional status among segregating V segments might reflect linkage disequilibrium, but an unknown experimental factor could not be ruled out. The presence/absence analyses assumed that sequencing depth was roughly uniform across donors, and that assumption may not be true. Specific HLA alleles were associated with 15,000 to 20,000 TCR beta sequences at a false discovery rate of 0.05 in a later analysis. In a later analysis, several top co-occurrence clusters were reported to appear linked to parvovirus B19, influenza, CMV and Epstein-Barr virus. Immune exposure information for the cohort was limited to CMV serostatus.

From V the trimming removes 6 bases and from J it removes 4 bases, while the gene matches leave 17 bases of the junction unaccounted for. From the cysteine through the phenylalanine, the CDR3 covers 17 amino acids. Left in the record is the CDR3 DNA by itself, 51 bases read in frame from the first base. Via the germline V gene (reference sequence), CDR1 is MNHEY and CDR2 SMNVEV. As concerns this clone: The antigen it binds to is not known. No much larger clonotype is one base removed from it; base qualities were not supplied.

Library preparation employed the immunoSEQ multiplex PCR assay. For the multiplex PCR, a mixture combining 60 forward primers for TCR Vbeta segments and 13 reverse primers for TCR Jbeta segments was used. The CDR3 region of rearranged TCR beta genes was amplified from genomic DNA with a multiplex PCR assay. Amplified TCR beta libraries were sequenced as 87-base-pair reads on the Illumina HiSeq System. The published analysis was carried out like this. A later analysis tallied 75 million to 95 million unique TCR beta chains across the 700 or so repertoires, and approximately 12 million of those chains were shared by two or more donors. Raw reads were error-corrected and collapsed into unique sequences by a nearest-neighbor algorithm in which closely related sequences were merged to remove PCR and sequencing errors. To assign V, D and J gene segments, CDR3 sequences were aligned to IMGT reference sequences. For a sequence to be retained, at least a six-nucleotide match to both a V gene segment and a J gene segment was required. A rearrangement counted as productive if the CDR3 had no stop codons and remained in frame with V and J, and every other rearrangement counted as non-productive. CDR3 was defined by IMGT convention, running from the second conserved V-encoded cysteine to the conserved J-encoded phenylalanine. In an earlier analysis of around 570 of the donors, sequences lacking an unambiguous match to a single V gene segment were excluded. An earlier analysis of approximately 590 of the donors classified V segments as functional when productive rearrangements were above 56.7% and as segregating when the standard deviation between donors was above 5%. A statistical classification framework was developed to diagnose cytomegalovirus status using the catalog of TCR beta chain sequences. In a later analysis, V and J genes were assigned by comparing TCR nucleotide sequences against IMGT/GENE-DB human TR gene sequences. Using the TCRdist pipeline, a later analysis assigned CDR3 sequences along with most-parsimonious VDJ recombination scenarios. In a later analysis, each TCR beta chain was defined by its CDR3 amino acid sequence together with its V-gene family, and reads without a unique V-gene family were excluded. As a way to deal with suspected cross-contamination and a sequencing artifact, a later analysis dropped 450 to 600 nucleotide sequences that were highly shared and had low generation probability. In a later analysis, a clonal expansion index was calculated for each public chain from normalized within-repertoire ranks of inferred template counts. In a later analysis, generation probabilities were computed with a VDJ recombination model fitted to out-of-frame rearrangements, and the resulting probabilities were checked against IGoR. Hypergeometric tests were used in a later analysis to score TCR-TCR, TCR-HLA and TCR-CMV co-occurrence, with a repertoire-size bias correction applied to the TCR pairs. False discovery rates were estimated in a later analysis by permuting HLA or CMV assignments 20 times. A later analysis grouped co-occurring TCRs with DBSCAN, adding TCRdist sequence similarity when clustering within HLA-allele-positive subsets. Repertoires with fewer than 30,000 or more than 120,000 public chains, plus five repertoires with anomalous nucleotide sharing, were excluded from co-occurrence clustering. TCRdb retrieved this table from immuneACCESS and kept in-frame rearrangements only. Not all clones are present; in checked studies, unresolved V genes account for under half, and no reason is known for the remainder. V, J and clone size were drawn from that table, and D and trimming were deduced from the DNA. This sample comprises 140,000 or so clones, roughly three quarters of them detected only once. The ten largest clones take up approximately 1.6% of the sample.

The cohort consisted of some 730 healthy bone marrow donors. At the time of sampling, every cohort member was nominally healthy, though immune exposures that went unrecorded were likely present. The donor was CMV seronegative and belonged to the group of around 400 seronegative cohort members. A peripheral blood sample was collected from each donor, and TCR beta sequencing was performed on peripheral blood mononuclear cells. The Qiagen DNeasy Blood Extraction Kit was used to extract genomic DNA from the blood cell samples. The sequenced sample consisted of PBMCs. The receptor comes from a woman aged 25 to 39 in good health and CMV-seronegative. Here the chain combines TRBV27 and TRBJ1-2; TRBD1 matches 7 bases in the middle. The DNA is TGTGCCAGCAGCCATGGGGACCTCCGGGGACAGACCTATGGCTACACCTTC. Its protein product is CASSHGDLRGQTYGYTF.